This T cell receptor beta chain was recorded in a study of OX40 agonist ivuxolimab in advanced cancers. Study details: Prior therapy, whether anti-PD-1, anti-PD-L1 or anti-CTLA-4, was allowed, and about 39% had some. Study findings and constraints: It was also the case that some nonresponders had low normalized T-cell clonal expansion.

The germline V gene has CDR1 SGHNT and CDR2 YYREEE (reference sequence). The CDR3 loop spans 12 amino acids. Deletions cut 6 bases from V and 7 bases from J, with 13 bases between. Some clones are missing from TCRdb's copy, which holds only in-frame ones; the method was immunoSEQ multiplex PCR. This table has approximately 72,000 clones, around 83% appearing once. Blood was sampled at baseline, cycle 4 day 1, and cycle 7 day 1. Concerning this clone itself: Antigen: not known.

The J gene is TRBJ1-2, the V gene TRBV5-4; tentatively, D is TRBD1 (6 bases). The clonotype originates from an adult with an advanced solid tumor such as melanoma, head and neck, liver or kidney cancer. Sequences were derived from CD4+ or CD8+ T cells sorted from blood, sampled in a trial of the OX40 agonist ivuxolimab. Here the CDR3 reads CASTENRAGYTF. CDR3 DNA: TGTGCCAGCACAGAGAACAGGGCTGGCTACACCTTC. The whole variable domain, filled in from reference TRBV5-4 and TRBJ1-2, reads ETGVTQSPTHLIKTRGQQVTLRCSSQSGHNTVSWYQQALGQGPQFIFQYYREEENGRGNFPPRFSGLQFPNYSSELNVNALELDDSALYLCASTENRAGYTFGSGTRLTVV.